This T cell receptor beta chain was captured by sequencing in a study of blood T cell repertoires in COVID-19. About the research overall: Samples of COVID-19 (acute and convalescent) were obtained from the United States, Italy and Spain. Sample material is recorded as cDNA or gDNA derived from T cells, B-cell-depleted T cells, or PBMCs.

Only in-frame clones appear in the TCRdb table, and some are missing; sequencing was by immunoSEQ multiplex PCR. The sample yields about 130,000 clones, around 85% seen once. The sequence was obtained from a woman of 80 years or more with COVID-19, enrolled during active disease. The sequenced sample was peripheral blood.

The CDR3 DNA follows: TGTGCCAGCAGCTCCCGGGACAGGGGATACGAGCAGTACTTC. Translating gives CASSSRDRGYEQYF. The chain links TRBV7-9 to TRBJ2-7; TRBD1 matches at 10 bases. Trimming took 4 bases from V and 4 from J; bases not matched to a gene: 4. There are 14 residues in the CDR3. Germline CDR1 is SEHNR and CDR2 is FQNEAQ (reference sequence).